The 2 T cell receptor beta chains reported below all come from one sample, sequenced in a study of T cells of healthy individuals. TCRdb processed the 5' RACE reads anew with MiXCR; each CDR3 protein has one entry. Among around 83,000 distinct CDR3 sequences listed, roughly 5% were seen once. Every receptor here comes from a female donor in good health.

This clonotype was recorded a few times. V usage is TRBV5-6 and J usage is TRBJ1-2; D not resolved. CDR3 length: 15 amino acids. The germline V gene encodes CDR1 SGHDT and CDR2 YYEEEE. Trimming removed 1 base at V and 5 bases at J, with 15 bases between. The CDR3 DNA reads as TGTGCCAGCAGCTTGTATTTTGCGGGGAGTTATGGCTACACCTTC. Translation: CASSLYFAGSYGYTF.

In this sample, this clonotype turned up many times. The chain has TRBV6-1 and TRBJ2-7, with 7 bases aligning to TRBD2. CDR3 length: 14 amino acids. V shed 8 bases, J shed 2 bases, and the junction held 9 bases outside the gene matches. CDR1 MNHNS and CDR2 SASEGT come from the germline V gene. The CDR3 loop is CASEPGTKTYEQYF. The CDR3 DNA reads as TGTGCCAGCGAACCCGGGACTAAAACCTACGAGCAGTACTTC.